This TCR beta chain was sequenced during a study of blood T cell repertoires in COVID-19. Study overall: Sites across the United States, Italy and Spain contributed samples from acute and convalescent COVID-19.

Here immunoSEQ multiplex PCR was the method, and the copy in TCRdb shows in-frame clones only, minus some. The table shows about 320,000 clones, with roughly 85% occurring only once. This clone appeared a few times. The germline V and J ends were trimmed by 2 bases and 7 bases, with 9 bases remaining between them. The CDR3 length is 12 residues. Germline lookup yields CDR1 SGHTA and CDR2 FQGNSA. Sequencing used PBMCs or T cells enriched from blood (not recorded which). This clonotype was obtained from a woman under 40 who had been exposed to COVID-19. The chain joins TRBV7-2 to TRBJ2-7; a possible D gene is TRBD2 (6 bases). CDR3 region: CASSLQLAEQYF. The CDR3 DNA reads TGTGCCAGCAGCTTACAGCTAGCGGAGCAGTACTTC.